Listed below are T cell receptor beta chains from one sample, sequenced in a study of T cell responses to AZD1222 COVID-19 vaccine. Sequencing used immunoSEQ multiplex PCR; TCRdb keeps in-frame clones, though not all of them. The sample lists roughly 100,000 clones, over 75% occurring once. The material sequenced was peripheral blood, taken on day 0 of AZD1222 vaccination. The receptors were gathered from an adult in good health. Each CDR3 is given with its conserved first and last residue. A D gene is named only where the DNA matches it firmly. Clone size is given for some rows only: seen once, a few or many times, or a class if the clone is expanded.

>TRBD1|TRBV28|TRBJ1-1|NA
TGTGCCAGCAGTTTTATGGACAGGATCACTGAAGCTTTCTTT
CASSFMDRITEAFF
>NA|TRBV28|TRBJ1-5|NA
TGTGCCAGCATATTACAGAACAATCAGCCCCAGCATTTT
CASILQNNQPQHF
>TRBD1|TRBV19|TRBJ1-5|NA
TGTGCCAGTATGGCCGGGACAGGGGGAGCCCAGCCCCAGCATTTT
CASMAGTGGAQPQHF
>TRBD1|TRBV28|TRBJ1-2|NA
TGTGCCAGCAGTCTAGGGCGGGACAGGGCCCTAGCTAACTATGGCTACACCTTC
CASSLGRDRALANYGYTF
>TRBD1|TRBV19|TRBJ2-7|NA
TGTGCCAGTAGTACCCCGACAGGGGGGGCGTACGAGCAGTACTTC
CASSTPTGGAYEQYF
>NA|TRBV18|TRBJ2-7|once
TGTGCCAGCTCAAACACTAGGACAGACTACGAGCAGTACTTC
CASSNTRTDYEQYF
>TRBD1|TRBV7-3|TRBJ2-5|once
TGTGCCAGCAGCTTAAGGGCCAGGGGGCCGGAGACCCAGTACTTC
CASSLRARGPETQYF
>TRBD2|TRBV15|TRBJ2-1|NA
TGTGCCACCAGCTCCGATCGCCTAGCGGGGCCCAATGAGCAGTTCTTC
CATSSDRLAGPNEQFF
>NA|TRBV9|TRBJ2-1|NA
TGTGCCAGCAGGGGCGGTGGGCGGGAAGATAATGAGCAGTTCTTC
CASRGGGREDNEQFF
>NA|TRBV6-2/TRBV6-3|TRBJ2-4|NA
TGTGCCAGCAGTTTTCCCGGAGGGAACATTCAGTACTTC
CASSFPGGNIQYF
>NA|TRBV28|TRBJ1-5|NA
TGTGCCAGCAGTTTTAATCAGCCCCAGCATTTT
CASSFNQPQHF
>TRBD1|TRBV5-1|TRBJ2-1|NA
TGCGCCAGCACCACCTATTGTGACAGGGCTACTGGGGAGCAGTTCTTC
CASTTYCDRATGEQFF
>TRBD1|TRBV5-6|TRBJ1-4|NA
TGTGCCAGCAGCTACCTAAAATACAGGGGGATTAATGAAAAACTGTTTTTT
CASSYLKYRGINEKLFF
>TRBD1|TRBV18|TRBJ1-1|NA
TGTGCCAGCTCACCGCAAACGGACAGGGGGCGGACTGAAGCTTTCTTT
CASSPQTDRGRTEAFF
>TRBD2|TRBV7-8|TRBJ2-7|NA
TGTGCCAGCAGCTTAGCGCTAATAACTAGCGGACCCTACGAGCAGTACTTC
CASSLALITSGPYEQYF
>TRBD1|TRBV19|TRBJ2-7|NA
TGTGCCAGTAGTATAGACGGGACAGGGGGACGGTCTACCCCCTACGAGCAGTACTTC
CASSIDGTGGRSTPYEQYF
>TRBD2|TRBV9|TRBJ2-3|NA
TGTGCCAGCAGCGTAGGAGCGGGAGGGTGGGATACGCAGTATTTT
CASSVGAGGWDTQYF
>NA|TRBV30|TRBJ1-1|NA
TGTGCCTGGAGTGTGGAATTAGGGCTTCGGGAAGGCACTGAAGCTTTCTTT
CAWSVELGLREGTEAFF
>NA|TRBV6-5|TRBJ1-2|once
TGTGCCAGCAACCACCGACAGCTAGCTAACTATGGCTACACCTTC
CASNHRQLANYGYTF
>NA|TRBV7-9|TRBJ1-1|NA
TGTGCCAGCAGCTCCAGGGAACGGGCTGAAGCTTTCTTT
CASSSRERAEAFF
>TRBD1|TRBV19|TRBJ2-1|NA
TGTGCCAGTTGTCCGGGACAGTCTTACAATGAGCAGTTCTTC
CASCPGQSYNEQFF
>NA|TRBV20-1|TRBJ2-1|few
TGCAGTGCTAGTGCGCGTCGCCACAATGAGCAGTTCTTC
CSASARRHNEQFF
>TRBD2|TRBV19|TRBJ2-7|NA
TGTGCCAGTAGTACCATGACTAGCGGATCCTACGAGCAGTACTTC
CASSTMTSGSYEQYF
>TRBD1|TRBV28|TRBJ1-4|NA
TGTGCCAGTAGAGCCGGGACAGGGGCTGAAAAACTGTTTTTT
CASRAGTGAEKLFF
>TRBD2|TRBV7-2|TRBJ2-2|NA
TGTGCCAGCAGCCCGGCCACTAGCGGGAGTAGTACCGGGGAGCTGTTTTTT
CASSPATSGSSTGELFF
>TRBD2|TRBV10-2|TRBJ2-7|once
TGCGCCAGCAGTTTCGGGAGGGCCGGCTACGAGCAGTACTTC
CASSFGRAGYEQYF
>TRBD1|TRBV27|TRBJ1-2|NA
TGTGCCAGCAGAAACCACAGGGGCGACTACTATGGCTACACCTTC
CASRNHRGDYYGYTF
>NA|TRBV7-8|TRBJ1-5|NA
TGTGCCAGCAGCTCCCAAAGCGACAGCTTTTATAGCAATCAGCCCCAGCATTTT
CASSSQSDSFYSNQPQHF
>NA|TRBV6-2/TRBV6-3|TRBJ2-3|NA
TGTGCCAGCAGTTACTCTCAGGCCGTCCGAACTAGCACAGATACGCAGTATTTT
CASSYSQAVRTSTDTQYF
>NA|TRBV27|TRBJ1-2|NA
TGTGCCAGCAGTTTCTCGGGGCGTTCTCAGTATGGCTACACCTTC
CASSFSGRSQYGYTF
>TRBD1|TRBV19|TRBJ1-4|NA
TGTGCCAGTAGTATCCCCGGGACAGGGGCAGGAAAACTGTTTTTT
CASSIPGTGAGKLFF
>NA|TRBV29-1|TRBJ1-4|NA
TGCAGCGCTACACCAAACGGTGCAACTAATGAAAAACTGTTTTTT
CSATPNGATNEKLFF
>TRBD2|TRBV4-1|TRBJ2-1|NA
TGCGCCAGCAGCCAAGCTGCGCGAAGACTAGCGGGAACCAATGAGCAGTTCTTC
CASSQAARRLAGTNEQFF
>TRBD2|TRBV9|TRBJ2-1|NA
TGTGCCAGCAGCGTTTACCCGGGACTAGCGGGAGAAGTAGGATACAATGAGCAGTTCTTC
CASSVYPGLAGEVGYNEQFF
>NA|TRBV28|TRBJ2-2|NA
TGTGCCAGCAGTTGGGATGTCCCCGGGGAGCTGTTTTTT
CASSWDVPGELFF
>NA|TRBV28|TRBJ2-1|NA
TGTGCCAGCAGTTCAGATAGGCGGCCCCTCTACAATGAGCAGTTCTTC
CASSSDRRPLYNEQFF
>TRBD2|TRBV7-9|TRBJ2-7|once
TGTGCCAGCAGCCTGACGACTAGCGGGAGTTACGAGCAGTACTTC
CASSLTTSGSYEQYF
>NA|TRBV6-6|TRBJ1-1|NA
TGTGCCAGCACAGGGAGGAGCACTGAAGCTTTCTTT
CASTGRSTEAFF
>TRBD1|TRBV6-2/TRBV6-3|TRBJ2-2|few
TGTGCCAGCAGTTGGACAGGGACCGGGGAGCTGTTTTTT
CASSWTGTGELFF
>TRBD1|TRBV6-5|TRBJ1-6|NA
TGTGCCAGCAGTTACGGGCAGGGGGTAAGGGATTCACCCCTCCACTTT
CASSYGQGVRDSPLHF
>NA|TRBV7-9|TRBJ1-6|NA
TGTGCCAGCAGCCCGGACACCTTCTATTCACCCCTCCACTTT
CASSPDTFYSPLHF
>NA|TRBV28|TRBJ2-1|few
TGTGCCAGCAGTCCGTACAATGAGCAGTTCTTC
CASSPYNEQFF
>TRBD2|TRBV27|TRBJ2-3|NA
TGTGCCAGCAGTTTCATAAGCGGGAGGACAGATACGCAGTATTTT
CASSFISGRTDTQYF
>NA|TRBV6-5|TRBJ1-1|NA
TGTGCCAGCAGACTGGCCCCGCGGACTGAAGCTTTCTTT
CASRLAPRTEAFF
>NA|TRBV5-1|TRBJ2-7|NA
TGCGCCAGCAGCTTGGACAGGGTACGCGAGCAGTACTTC
CASSLDRVREQYF
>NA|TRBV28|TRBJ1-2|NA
TGTGCCAGCAGTTTATGGGAGGAAGGCGGGGACGGCTACACCTTC
CASSLWEEGGDGYTF